Included here is one T cell receptor (beta chain) sequence, with context. The sample holds a few counts of this clone. The antigen this receptor binds is unknown. Base qualities are missing; no much larger clone stands one base away. The data derive from a study of blood T cell repertoires in COVID-19 (dated by TCRdb to 2018 to 2021). For the wider study: Samples from collaborators originated in the United States, Italy and Spain and spanned both the acute and convalescent phases of COVID-19. Deeply sampled blood TCRbeta repertoires from subjects exposed to, actively infected with, or recovered from COVID-19 were included in the dataset. Sample metadata almost always included a de-identified subject ID, COVID-19 status, age in years and sex. Samples were obtained from the ongoing ImmuneRACE study (first 160 participants) and from 1,200 or so subjects provided by 6 global collaborators. Where available, HLA class I and class II types were taken from metadata supplied by the sample provider and were not determined by assay-based typing. The material from the prospective study consisted of cDNA or gDNA derived from T cells, B-cell-depleted T cells, or PBMCs. The repertoires were released in a freely available public database meant as a resource for research on the immune response to SARS-CoV-2.

Whole blood was collected in K2EDTA tubes by collaborating institutions according to the institutions' own protocols. For TCRbeta analysis, collaborator samples were shipped as frozen whole blood, as isolated PBMCs, or as DNA extracted from either sample type. The full study reports these points: How much clinical and demographic metadata was included differed by source and by participant, and the metadata was provided uncurated.

The immunoSEQ Assay, a bias-controlled multiplex PCR, was used to amplify TCRbeta CDR3 regions from genomic DNA. From the authors' description of their analysis: Within the assay, amplification of reference gene primers was used to estimate how many nucleated cells each sample contained. Sequence reads were collapsed and filtered to measure the absolute abundance of every unique TCRbeta CDR3 rearrangement. Productive Simpson clonality was computed per sample as the square root of Simpson's diversity index over productive rearrangements. Imported from immuneACCESS, the table was reduced by TCRdb to in-frame sequences with V and J called. These copies leave out some clones; in studies compared against another copy, an unresolved V gene accounts for under half, and the cause of the remainder is not known. Clonal size and the V and J genes are those of that table, whereas D and trimming came from the DNA. Across this sample there are some 130,000 clones, with 60% to 80% seen only once. The top ten hold approximately 2% of the sample.

Unmatched junction bases come to 2, with V trimmed by 7 bases and J by 4 bases. Via the germline V gene (reference sequence), CDR1 is SEHNR and CDR2 FQNEAQ. Spanning cysteine to phenylalanine, the CDR3 consists of 14 amino acids. The retained sequence is limited to the CDR3, 42 bases, with the frame set at the first base. This TCR was sampled from a woman between 65 and 79 years old with acute or convalescent COVID-19. The sample consisted of peripheral blood. The rearrangement combines TRBV7-9 with TRBJ2-2, with 11 central nucleotides matching TRBD2. The DNA is TGTGCCAGCATCCTAGCGGGAGGCACCGGGGAGCTGTTTTTT. This codes for CASILAGGTGELFF.